Following are 4 T cell receptor beta chains from one sample sequenced in a study of OX40 agonist ivuxolimab in advanced cancers. Generated by immunoSEQ multiplex PCR, the TCRdb table keeps only in-frame clones and is missing some. The sample records approximately 82,000 clones, around 89% being singletons. Sequences were derived from CD4+ or CD8+ T cells sorted from blood, sampled in a trial of the OX40 agonist ivuxolimab. These receptors all come from an adult with an advanced solid tumor such as melanoma, head and neck, liver or kidney cancer.

J is TRBJ2-3 and V is TRBV6-1, with 8 positions matching TRBD2. The CDR3 totals 14 residues. Germline-derived CDR1 and CDR2 are MNHNS and SASEGT. The V and J ends lost 5 bases and 1 base, in that order; junction bases with no gene match: 2. As DNA, the CDR3 is TGTGCCAGCAGTTCAGCGGGGGGCACAGATACGCAGTATTTT. Amino acids: CASSSAGGTDTQYF.

In this sample, this clone turned up a few times. This chain connects TRBV28 to TRBJ1-5; 10 nucleotides align to TRBD1. V gave up 6 bases and J gave up 1 base; unmatched junction bases: 3. Germline V gene lookup returns CDR1 MDHEN and CDR2 SYDVKM. This CDR3 comprises 15 residues. The CDR3 region has the DNA TGTGCCAGCAGGCCGACAGGGGGCAGCAATCAGCCCCAGCATTTT. It is translated as CASRPTGGSNQPQHF.

The sample holds one count of this clone. CDR3 bases: TGTGCCAGCAGTCAAGGACGGGGGACAGGTTCTAACTATGGCTACACCTTC. Protein sequence: CASSQGRGTGSNYGYTF. The rearrangement links TRBV6-1 to TRBJ1-2, with 8 bases lining up with TRBD1. CDR1 is MNHNS, CDR2 SASEGT, per germline. The CDR3 loop spans 17 amino acids. V lost 5 bases and J lost 0; bases outside the gene matches: 11.

The DNA for the CDR3 is TGTGCCAGTAGTGGGACAGGCCAAGAGACCCAGTACTTC. This codes for CASSGTGQETQYF. The chain uses TRBV19 and TRBJ2-5; 8 nucleotides align to TRBD1. CDR3 length: 13 residues. V was clipped by 5 bases and J by 1 base; unmatched bases: 0. Germline V lookup: CDR1 LNHDA, CDR2 SQIVND (reference sequence).